Listed here are 29 T cell receptor beta chains from one sample, sequenced in a study of T cells in women clearing cervical HPV infection. Assay used: immunoSEQ multiplex PCR; TCRdb lists only in-frame clones, some missing. The sample data list about 44,000 clones. Sequencing input: blood buffy coat. The receptors originated from a woman between 18 and 69 years old with a cervical HPV16 infection that either progressed to CIN3+ or cleared (not recorded which).

Remarks on this clone: Read data end 3 residues before the CDR3 end; the end is taken from the germline J gene. The chain links TRBV27 to TRBJ2-7; 8 bases line up with TRBD2. V gave up 7 bases and J gave up 5 bases; unmatched junction bases: 7. The CDR3 runs 13 residues. Germline V gives CDR1 MNHEY, CDR2 SMNVEV (reference sequence). The CDR3 bases that were read are TGTGCCAGCAATCGGGGGGGCGGAAACGAG. Translating it yields CASNRGGGNE. The full CDR3 protein is CASNRGGGNEQYF.

Concerning this clone: The read ends 3 residues before the CDR3 terminus; that terminus is restored from the germline J gene. The genes are TRBV9 and TRBJ2-7; 8 nucleotides agree with TRBD1. This CDR3 is built from 15 residues. Germline V gene sequence: CDR1 SGDLS, CDR2 YYNGEE. The ends lost 0 bases at V and 4 bases at J; junction bases unmatched: 6. The CDR3 is CASSVGGTGPYEQYF. The sequenced CDR3 bases are TGTGCCAGCAGCGTAGGCGGGACAGGCCCTTACGAG.

About this clone itself: The CDR3 end is not reached by the read, which stops 3 residues before it; the germline J gene fills it in. The chain carries TRBV6-2 or TRBV6-3 and TRBJ2-2; 12 bases fit TRBD2. The CDR3 has 15 residues. Trimming at V came to 5 bases and at J to 7 bases, leaving 5 bases not matched to a gene. The germline gives CDR1 MNHEY, CDR2 SVGEGT. The CDR3 DNA, read in part, is TGTGCCAGCAGTCCACCGACTAGCGGGAGCGGGGAG. The encoded protein is CASSPPTSGSGE. The whole CDR3 region reads CASSPPTSGSGELFF.

Regarding this clone: The read terminates 3 residues before the CDR3 end, so the remaining end is supplied by the germline J gene. The genes are TRBV11-2 and TRBJ2-2; 11 bases line up with TRBD1. The CDR3 has 14 residues. The V gene's germline CDR1 is SGHAT and CDR2 FQNNGV. CDR3 bases read: TGTGCCAGCAGCTCTTGGACAGGGGGCCAAAAG. This gives the protein CASSSWTGGQK. The whole CDR3 protein is CASSSWTGGQKLFF.

As for this clone: The CDR3 end lies 3 residues beyond the end of the read and is filled in from the germline J gene. The chain is built from TRBV29-1 and TRBJ2-2; 10 nucleotides line up with TRBD1. This CDR3 region has 14 residues. Germline values: CDR1 SQVTM, CDR2 ANQGSEA. CDR3 DNA, as far as it was read: TGCAGCGTCAACCACGGGACAGGGGATTCACCG. It translates to CSVNHGTGDSP. The entire CDR3 reads CSVNHGTGDSPLFF.

As for this clone: The missing CDR3 end, 3 residues past where the read stops, is filled in from the germline J gene. The chain couples TRBV29-1 to TRBJ2-5; 12 bases are a match to TRBD2. The ends lost 5 bases at V and 7 bases at J; junction bases unmatched: 11. The length of the CDR3 is 15 residues. Germline V gene sequence: CDR1 SQVTM, CDR2 ANQGSEA. Partial CDR3 DNA: TGCAGCGTTCGGGCTAGCGGGAGGGCCGGTGTGACC. Encoded protein: CSVRASGRAGVT. The complete CDR3 sequence is CSVRASGRAGVTQYF.

About this clone: Read data end 3 residues before the CDR3 end; the end is taken from the germline J gene. This chain uses TRBV28 with TRBJ1-2; a weak D match, TRBD1 (6 bases). This CDR3 contains 15 residues. Trimming cost V 6 bases and J 5 bases, with 19 bases left between them. Germline loops: CDR1 MDHEN, CDR2 SYDVKM. The covered CDR3 bases are TGTGCCAGCAGAAAGAGCCTGACAGGAAGTTATGGC. This sequence encodes CASRKSLTGSYG. The complete CDR3 protein is CASRKSLTGSYGYTF.

In the case of this clone: The missing CDR3 end, 3 residues past where the read stops, is filled in from the germline J gene. This rearrangement joins TRBV14 to TRBJ1-6; 8 nucleotides agree with TRBD1. The V and J ends lost 4 bases and 7 bases, in that order; junction bases with no gene match: 6. CDR1 is SGHDN and CDR2 is FVKESK in the germline V gene. CDR3 length: 15 amino acids. CDR3 DNA (partial): TGTGCCAGCAGCCTCGGACAGGGAGGCAATTCACCC. Its translation: CASSLGQGGNSP. The complete CDR3 reads CASSLGQGGNSPLHF.

Of note for this clone: The read is 3 residues too short to cover the CDR3 end, so that end is filled in from the germline J gene. The rearrangement joins TRBV14 to TRBJ2-5; TRBD1 is a possible D gene (5 bases). CDR1 and CDR2 (germline): SGHDN, FVKESK. This CDR3 is built from 15 residues. Trimming cost V 2 bases and J 5 bases, with 15 bases left between them. The part of the CDR3 DNA that was read is TGTGCCAGCAGCCAATTAGGGGCGGATCCGGAGACC. It is translated as CASSQLGADPET. In full, the CDR3 reads CASSQLGADPETQYF.

Worth noting for this clone: The read gets to within 3 residues of the CDR3 end, and the germline J gene fills in the rest. The chain is built from TRBV7-3 and TRBJ2-7; no reliable D call. This CDR3 comprises 13 residues. V lost 0 bases to trimming and J lost 4 bases, with 7 bases between them. The germline gives CDR1 SGHTA, CDR2 FQGTGA. CDR3 residues: CASSLTFGYEQYF. The CDR3 bases that were read are TGTGCCAGCAGCTTAACGTTCGGGTACGAG.

About this clone: Read data end 3 residues before the CDR3 end; the end is taken from the germline J gene. The genes are TRBV7-2 and TRBJ2-7; TRBD1 is a possible D gene (6 bases). The CDR3 consists of 14 residues. Trimming shortened V by 0 bases and J by 3 bases, and 9 bases separated the two germline ends. Germline values: CDR1 SGHTA, CDR2 FQGNSA. CDR3 region: CASSLARGNYEQYF. The CDR3 DNA, read in part, is TGTGCCAGCAGCTTAGCGAGGGGGAACTACGAG.

With respect to this clone: The CDR3 is cut off 3 residues early in the read; its end comes from the germline J gene. J is TRBJ1-5 and V is TRBV29-1; 8 bases agree with TRBD1. With V trimmed by 4 bases and J by 6 bases, 8 bases remained unmatched. This CDR3 spans 14 amino acids. Germline values: CDR1 SQVTM, CDR2 ANQGSEA. Here the CDR3 reads CSVGAGQGGQPQHF. The covered CDR3 bases are TGCAGCGTTGGAGCTGGACAGGGAGGTCAGCCC. Full variable domain (outside the CDR3, taken from reference TRBV29-1 and TRBJ1-5): SAVISQKPSRDICQRGTSLTIQCQVDSQVTMMFWYRQQPGQSLTLIATANQGSEATYESGFVIDKFPISRPNLTFSTLTVSNMSPEDSSIYLCSVGAGQGGQPQHFGDGTRLSIL.

The sequenced part of the CDR3 DNA is TGCGCCAGCAGCTTGGGGGGGGGTTTGAATACTGGGGCCAACGTC. Encoded protein: CASSLGGGLNTGANV. The complete CDR3 protein is CASSLGGGLNTGANVLTF. This rearrangement joins TRBV5-1 to TRBJ2-6, with TRBD2 matching over 7 bases. The DNA ends 3 residues before the CDR3 does, and the rest of the CDR3 is filled in from the germline J gene. Germline V gives CDR1 SGHRS, CDR2 YFSETQ. The CDR3 sequence is 18 residues long. The junction had 8 bases not matched to a gene; V was cut back by 0 bases and J by 2 bases.

Concerning this clone: The CDR3 extends 3 residues past the end of the read, so its final part is completed from the germline J gene. The gene calls are TRBV19 and TRBJ2-7, with 7 positions matching TRBD1. Germline V gene data show CDR1 as LNHDA and CDR2 as SQIVND (reference sequence). This CDR3 region has 15 residues. V shed 6 bases and J 3 bases; nucleotides not matched to a gene: 11. The CDR3 sequence is CASSKTGVLGYEQYF. The sequenced part of the CDR3 DNA is TGTGCCAGTAGCAAAACAGGGGTGCTGGGCTACGAG.

As concerns this clone: With the read ending 3 residues before the CDR3 end, the germline J gene is used to fill in that end. The V and J genes are TRBV7-6 and TRBJ2-1; TRBD2 is a possible D gene (7 bases). The CDR3 is 16 amino acids. Germline V gives CDR1 SGHVS, CDR2 FNYEAQ. V was trimmed by 7 bases and J by 4 bases, leaving 20 bases between them. The sequenced part of the CDR3 DNA is TGTGCCAGCATCCTTAAGGGGGGGCCCCTGTACAATGAG. Translated, it gives CASILKGGPLYNE. The full CDR3 reads CASILKGGPLYNEQFF.

On this clone: The CDR3 extends 3 residues past the end of the read, so its final part is completed from the germline J gene. The gene calls are TRBV18 and TRBJ2-7, with unresolved D. Germline CDR1 KGHSH, CDR2 LQKENI. The CDR3 is made up of 15 amino acids. Trimming removed 1 base at V and 0 bases at J, with 10 bases between. The CDR3 DNA, read in part, is TGTGCCAGCTCACCACAGGGTTTGAGCTCCTACGAG. Residues: CASSPQGLSSYE. The whole CDR3 reads CASSPQGLSSYEQYF.

To note about this clone: The CDR3 end falls 3 residues outside the read, so it is completed with the germline J gene. The gene calls are TRBV5-1 and TRBJ1-1; 10 bases are a match to TRBD1. J lost 0 bases, V lost 4 bases, and 12 bases had no gene match. CDR3 length: 18 amino acids. Germline-derived CDR1 and CDR2 are SGHRS and YFSETQ. Partial CDR3 DNA: TGCGCCAGCAGCAACCGGGACAGGGGTTTGGGAATGAACACTGAA. Translated, it gives CASSNRDRGLGMNTE. The whole CDR3 is CASSNRDRGLGMNTEAFF.

With respect to this clone: Read data end 3 residues before the CDR3 end; the end is taken from the germline J gene. The V gene is TRBV27, the J gene TRBJ2-4, with 8 bases identical to TRBD1. The ends lost 8 bases at V and 6 bases at J; junction bases unmatched: 6. The CDR3 consists of 13 residues. Germline V CDR1 and CDR2: MNHEY, SMNVEV (reference sequence). The CDR3 sequence is CASGGGTGNIQYF. Incomplete CDR3 DNA: TGTGCCAGCGGAGGGGGGACAGGAAACATT.

With respect to this clone: The read terminates 3 residues ahead of where the CDR3 ends, so the germline J gene completes it. The chain employs TRBV7-9 and TRBJ2-2; D is undetermined. Germline CDR1 SEHNR, CDR2 FQNEAQ (reference sequence). This CDR3 is 14 amino acids long. The CDR3 DNA, read in part, is TGTGCCAGCAGCTTAGCCTCGGGTAATTCACCG. It specifies CASSLASGNSP. The full-length CDR3 reads as CASSLASGNSPLFF.

On this clone itself: Coverage ceases 3 residues before the CDR3 finishes, and the germline J gene fills in the end. The chain links TRBV7-2 to TRBJ2-2; D gene unclear. This CDR3 spans 14 amino acids. Germline-derived CDR1 and CDR2 are SGHTA and FQGNSA. V was pared by 2 bases and J by 4 bases, with 8 bases between. The CDR3 here is CASSLIARTGELFF. The sequenced CDR3 bases are TGTGCCAGCAGCTTAATAGCCCGCACCGGGGAG.

Turning to this clone: The CDR3 extends 3 residues past the end of the read, so its final part is completed from the germline J gene. The chain carries TRBV29-1 and TRBJ2-7; TRBD2 aligns across 12 bases. V was pared by 6 bases and J by 5 bases, with 5 bases of the junction left unmatched. The CDR3 extends over 13 amino acids. Germline V gives CDR1 SQVTM, CDR2 ANQGSEA. The DNA read from the CDR3 is TGCAGCGTAAGGACTAGCGGGATTAACGAG. Its translation is CSVRTSGINE. The whole CDR3 protein is CSVRTSGINEQYF.

For this clone: From the germline J gene comes the end of the CDR3, since the read stops 3 residues before it. V is TRBV7-3 and J is TRBJ2-1; the D gene is possibly TRBD2 (6 bases). This CDR3 is 12 amino acids long. Deletions cut 2 bases from V and 9 bases from J, with 8 bases between. Looked up from germline, CDR1 is SGHTA and CDR2 is FQGTGA. The sequenced part of the CDR3 DNA is TGTGCCAGCAGCTTATTCGGGGGTGAG. It yields the protein CASSLFGGE. The complete CDR3 sequence is CASSLFGGEQFF.

Worth noting for this clone: The read ends 3 residues before the CDR3 terminus; that terminus is restored from the germline J gene. The V and J genes are TRBV7-2 and TRBJ2-4, with D hard to call. The CDR3 totals 11 residues. The germline CDR1 and CDR2 sequences are SGHTA and FQGNSA. The part of the CDR3 DNA that was read is TGTGCCAGCAGCATGGGCCTTTAT. Its protein is CASSMGLY. The whole CDR3 region reads CASSMGLYQYF.

With regard to this clone: The read halts 3 residues ahead of the CDR3 end, with the missing end drawn from the germline J gene. The V gene is TRBV30, the J gene TRBJ1-2, with D unresolved. V was trimmed by 1 base and J by 5 bases, leaving 5 bases between them. The germline V gene has CDR1 GTSNPN and CDR2 SVGIG (reference sequence). The CDR3 extends over 11 amino acids. CDR3 bases read: TGTGCCTGGAGTGCTCTTTATGGC. Its protein is CAWSALYG. The full-length CDR3 reads as CAWSALYGYTF.

As concerns this clone: The DNA ends 3 residues before the CDR3 does, and the rest of the CDR3 is filled in from the germline J gene. The V call is TRBV19, the J call TRBJ2-2, with 7 bases identical to TRBD2. The CDR3 has 16 amino acids. V shed 1 base and J 0 bases; nucleotides not matched to a gene: 2. Germline V CDR1 and CDR2: LNHDA, SQIVND (reference sequence). The DNA read from the CDR3 is TGTGCCAGTAGTATAGGCGCGGGGGCGAACACCGGGGAG. Its translation is CASSIGAGANTGE. The full CDR3 sequence reads CASSIGAGANTGELFF.

As to this clone: The DNA ends 3 residues before the CDR3 does, and the rest of the CDR3 is filled in from the germline J gene. The J gene is TRBJ1-1, the V gene TRBV7-9, with D unclear. The CDR3 has 14 amino acids. The V end lost 3 bases, the J end lost 3 bases, and 11 bases lay between the germline ends. Germline V gene data show CDR1 as SEHNR and CDR2 as FQNEAQ (reference sequence). CDR3 sequence: CASSFIIHDTEAFF. CDR3 DNA (partial): TGTGCCAGCAGCTTCATCATACACGACACTGAA.

Regarding this clone: The read terminates 3 residues ahead of where the CDR3 ends, so the germline J gene completes it. This rearrangement joins TRBV10-2 to TRBJ1-5; no reliable D call. The germline V gene encodes CDR1 WSHSY and CDR2 SAAADI. V lost 6 bases and J 0 bases, leaving 6 bases between the germline ends. The CDR3 length is 13 residues. This CDR3 reads CASRHHSNQPQHF. The CDR3 bases that were read are TGCGCCAGCAGACACCATAGCAATCAGCCC.

CDR3 sequence: CASGLGDRGGQPQHF. The CDR3 DNA, read in part, is TGTGCTAGTGGTTTGGGGGACAGGGGCGGACAGCCC. V and J are TRBV12-5 and TRBJ1-5; TRBD1 matches at 10 bases. The CDR3 end lies 3 residues beyond the end of the read and is filled in from the germline J gene. The junction had 4 bases not matched to a gene; V was cut back by 1 base and J by 7 bases. Germline CDR1 is LGHNT and CDR2 is FRNRAP. This CDR3 comprises 15 residues.

Note on this clone: The missing CDR3 end, 3 residues past where the read stops, is filled in from the germline J gene. V usage is TRBV5-5 and J usage is TRBJ1-6; D ambiguous. The V gene lost 0 bases and the J gene lost 7 bases, with 8 bases spanning the gap. CDR1 is SGHKS, CDR2 YYEKEE, per germline (reference sequence). CDR3 size: 14 residues. The sequenced part of the CDR3 DNA is TGTGCCAGCAGCTTGGACAAGGGCAATTCACCC. It translates to CASSLDKGNSP. The CDR3 reads in full as CASSLDKGNSPLHF.